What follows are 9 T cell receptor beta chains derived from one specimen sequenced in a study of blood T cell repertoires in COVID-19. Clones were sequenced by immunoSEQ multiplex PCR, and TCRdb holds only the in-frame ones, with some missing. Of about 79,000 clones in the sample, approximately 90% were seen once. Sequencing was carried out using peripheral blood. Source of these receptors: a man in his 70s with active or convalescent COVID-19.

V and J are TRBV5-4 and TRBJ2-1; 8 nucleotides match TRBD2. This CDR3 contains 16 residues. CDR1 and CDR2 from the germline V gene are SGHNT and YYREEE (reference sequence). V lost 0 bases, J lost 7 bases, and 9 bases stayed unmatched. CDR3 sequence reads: CASSLGSGGRLNEQFF. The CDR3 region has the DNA TGTGCCAGCAGCTTGGGCTCTGGCGGGAGGTTGAATGAGCAGTTCTTC.

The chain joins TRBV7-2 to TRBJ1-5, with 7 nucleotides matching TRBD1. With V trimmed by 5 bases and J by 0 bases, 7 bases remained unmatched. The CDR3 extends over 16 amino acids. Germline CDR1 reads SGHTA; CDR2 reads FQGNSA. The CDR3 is CASSRTGTASNQPQHF. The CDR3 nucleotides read TGTGCCAGCAGCCGGACCGGGACAGCTAGCAATCAGCCCCAGCATTTT. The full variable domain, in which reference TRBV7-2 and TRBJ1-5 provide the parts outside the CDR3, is GAGVSQSPSNKVTEKGKDVELRCDPISGHTALYWYRQSLGQGLEFLIYFQGNSAPDKSGLPSDRFSAERTGGSVSTLTIQRTQQEDSAVYLCASSRTGTASNQPQHFGDGTRLSIL.

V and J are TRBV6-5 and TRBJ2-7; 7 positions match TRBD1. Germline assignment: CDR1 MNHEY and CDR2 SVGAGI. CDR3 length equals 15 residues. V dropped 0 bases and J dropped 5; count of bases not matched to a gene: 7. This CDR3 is CASSYSGQLRNEQYF. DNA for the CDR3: TGTGCCAGCAGTTACTCGGGACAGCTTCGGAACGAGCAGTACTTC.

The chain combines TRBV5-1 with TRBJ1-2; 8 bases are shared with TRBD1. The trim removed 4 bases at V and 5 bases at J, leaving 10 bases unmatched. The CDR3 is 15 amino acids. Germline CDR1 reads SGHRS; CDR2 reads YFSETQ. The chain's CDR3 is CASSKQTGEWYGYTF. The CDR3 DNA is TGCGCCAGCAGCAAACAGACAGGGGAATGGTATGGCTACACCTTC. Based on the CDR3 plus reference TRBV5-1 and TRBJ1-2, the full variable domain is KAGVTQTPRYLIKTRGQQVTLSCSPISGHRSVSWYQQTPGQGLQFLFEYFSETQRNKGNFPGRFSGRQFSNSRSEMNVSTLELGDSALYLCASSKQTGEWYGYTFGSGTRLTVV.

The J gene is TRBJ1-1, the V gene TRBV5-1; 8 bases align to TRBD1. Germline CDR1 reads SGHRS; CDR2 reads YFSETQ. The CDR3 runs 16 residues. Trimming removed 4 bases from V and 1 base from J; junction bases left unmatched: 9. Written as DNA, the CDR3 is TGCGCCAGCAGCATGGGGACAGGCCAGAAGAACACTGAAGCTTTCTTT. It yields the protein CASSMGTGQKNTEAFF.

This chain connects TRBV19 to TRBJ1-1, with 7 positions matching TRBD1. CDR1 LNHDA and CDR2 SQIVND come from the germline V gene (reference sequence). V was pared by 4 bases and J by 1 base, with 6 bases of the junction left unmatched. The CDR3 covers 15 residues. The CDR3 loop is CASSKTGVKNTEAFF. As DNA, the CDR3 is TGTGCCAGTAGTAAAACAGGGGTAAAGAACACTGAAGCTTTCTTT.

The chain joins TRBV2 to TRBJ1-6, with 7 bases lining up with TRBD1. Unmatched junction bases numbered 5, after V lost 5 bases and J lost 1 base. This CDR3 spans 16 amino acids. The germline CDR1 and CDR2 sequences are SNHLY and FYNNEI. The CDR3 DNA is TGTGCCAGCAGTAGGACAGGAGGGTCCTATAATTCACCCCTCCACTTT. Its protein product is CASSRTGGSYNSPLHF.

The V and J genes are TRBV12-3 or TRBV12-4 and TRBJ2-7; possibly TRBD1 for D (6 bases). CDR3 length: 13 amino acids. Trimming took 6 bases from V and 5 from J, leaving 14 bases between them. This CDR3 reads CASSKTGFHEQYF. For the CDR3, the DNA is TGTGCCAGCAGCAAAACAGGGTTTCACGAGCAGTACTTC.

In DNA form, the CDR3 reads TGTGCCAGCAGGCGATACACCCAGTCTGCCCCTGGGGCCAACGTCCTGACTTTC. Its translation: CASRRYTQSAPGANVLTF. The chain has TRBV6-6 and TRBJ2-6; no firm D call. V gave up 6 bases and J gave up 2 bases, with 20 bases separating them. The CDR3 runs 18 residues. The germline gives CDR1 MNHNY, CDR2 SVGAGI (reference sequence).